This T cell receptor beta chain was profiled in a study of identical twins. Study-wide results and caveats: Beta out-of-frame sequences showed weaker excess sharing between twins. Because invariant MAIT and iNKT cells could be present, zero-insertion analyses could be partly confounded.

V lost 4 bases to trimming and J lost 2 bases; unmatched junction nucleotides: 4. CDR1 is SGHRS, CDR2 YFSETQ, per germline. This CDR3 comprises 15 residues. Concerning this clonotype itself: What it binds is unknown.

MiXCR, applied by TCRdb to the 5' RACE reads, yields one record per CDR3 protein. This sample carries approximately 700,000 distinct CDR3 sequences, around a sixth of them seen once, and the ten largest clones take around 12%. These same data were also listed under a study on T cells expressing NK-cell markers. That source adds: The authors derived TCR beta repertoires from sorted CD3+CD56+NKG2C+, CD3+CD56+NKG2C- and CD3+CD56-NKG2C+ T cells.

This receptor was taken from a woman in her late teens or twenties in good health. The chain carries TRBV5-1 and TRBJ2-2, with 8 bases identical to TRBD2. Sequencing was carried out using PBMCs. The chain's CDR3 is CASSNSGTNTGELFF. CDR3 nucleotide sequence: TGCGCCAGCAGCAATAGCGGGACTAACACCGGGGAGCTGTTTTTT.